These 15 T cell receptor beta chains originate from one sample sequenced in a study of beta chain features in type 1 diabetes. The entirety of the isolated RNA underwent reverse transcription, so expressed TCRB transcripts were sequenced. Clones were read by immunoSEQ multiplex PCR, and TCRdb kept only the in-frame ones, dropping some. The repertoire consists of fewer than 550,000 clones, with roughly an eighth occurring once and the leading ten covering 0.04% to 0.05%. The sequenced sample consisted of naive CD4+ T cells from blood. The receptors were sampled from a woman under 30 in good health.

This clone was detected a few times. The chain employs TRBV7-6 and TRBJ2-1; no firm D call. There are 15 residues in the CDR3. Trimming shortened V by 5 bases and J by 0 bases, and 11 bases separated the two germline ends. CDR1 and CDR2 from the germline V gene are SGHVS and FNYEAQ. The CDR3 DNA is TGTGCCAGCAGCCAACCATATGGCTCCTACAATGAGCAGTTCTTC. Translated: CASSQPYGSYNEQFF. The full variable domain, completed using reference TRBV7-6 and TRBJ2-1, is GAGVSQSPRYKVTKRGQDVALRCDPISGHVSLYWYRQALGQGPEFLTYFNYEAQQDKSGLPNDRFSAERPEGSISTLTIQRTEQRDSAMYRCASSQPYGSYNEQFFGPGTRLTVL.

This clone was seen only once. The J gene is TRBJ2-3, the V gene TRBV27, with a tentative D call TRBD2 (6 bases). CDR3 length equals 13 residues. Trimming left V 4 bases short and J 5 bases short, with 10 bases between. CDR1 MNHEY and CDR2 SMNVEV come from the germline V gene (reference sequence). CDR3 protein: CASSSWGGDTQYF. CDR3 bases: TGTGCCAGCAGTTCCTGGGGAGGAGATACGCAGTATTTT.

Concerning this clone: Other nucleotide sequences in the sample specify the same CDR3. The chain has TRBV29-1 and TRBJ2-5; a possible D gene is TRBD2 (6 bases). Trimming shortened V by 6 bases and J by 2 bases, and 10 bases separated the two germline ends. CDR1 and CDR2 (germline): SQVTM, ANQGSEA. This CDR3 comprises 12 residues. CDR3: CSVGGGQETQYF. The DNA for the CDR3 is TGCAGCGTCGGGGGTGGGCAAGAGACCCAGTACTTC.

This chain joins TRBV2 and TRBJ2-7, with unresolved D. The CDR3 runs 16 residues. Per the germline V gene, CDR1 is SNHLY and CDR2 is FYNNEI. V lost 6 bases, J lost 2 bases, and 20 bases lay in between. The CDR3 nucleotides are TGTGCCAGCAGGGCCGAGGACCCACCCAGGACCTACGAGCAGTACGTC. Translation gives CASRAEDPPRTYEQYV.

This rearrangement joins TRBV29-1 to TRBJ2-3, with TRBD2 identical over 13 bases. Per germline, CDR1 SQVTM and CDR2 ANQGSEA. This CDR3 is built from 15 residues. Trimming removed 7 bases from V and 7 bases from J; junction bases left unmatched: 11. In DNA form, the CDR3 reads TGCAGCGGGACTGGGACTAGCGGGGCAGATAATACGCAGTATTTT. Its protein is CSGTGTSGADNTQYF.

This clone occurred a few times. The gene calls are TRBV7-2 and TRBJ2-7; no clear D. Germline CDR1 SGHTA, CDR2 FQGNSA. CDR3 length: 14 amino acids. The V end lost 1 base, the J end lost 0 bases, and 7 bases lay between the germline ends. The CDR3 sequence is CASSLVASSYEQYF. In nucleotides, the CDR3 is TGTGCCAGCAGCTTAGTGGCTAGCTCCTACGAGCAGTACTTC.

Points on this clone: The sample holds other DNA sequences that translate to the same CDR3. The chain joins TRBV9 to TRBJ2-1, with D maybe TRBD1 (5 bases). CDR3 length: 15 residues. V lost 1 base and J lost 0, with 8 bases in between. Germline V gene data show CDR1 as SGDLS and CDR2 as YYNGEE. The CDR3 here is CASSVRGSSYNEQFF. CDR3 nucleotides: TGTGCCAGCAGCGTAAGGGGTAGCTCCTACAATGAGCAGTTCTTC.

J is TRBJ1-2 and V is TRBV7-8; 9 nucleotides line up with TRBD1. V lost 5 bases to trimming and J lost 0 bases; unmatched junction nucleotides: 4. This CDR3 has 15 residues. CDR1 and CDR2 from the germline V gene are SGHVS and FQNEAQ. The CDR3 bases are TGTGCCAGCAGCGCCCGGGACAGGGCTAACTATGGCTACACCTTC. It translates to CASSARDRANYGYTF.

This rearrangement joins TRBV2 to TRBJ2-5; D is undetermined. Trimming cost V 5 bases and J 12 bases, with 13 bases left between them. This CDR3 is built from 11 residues. Germline CDR1 and CDR2: SNHLY and FYNNEI. DNA of the CDR3: TGTGCCAGCAGTAGGTCAACAGATAAGTACTTC. Encoded protein: CASSRSTDKYF.

To note about this clone: This same CDR3 is encoded by further DNA sequences in the sample. The chain employs TRBV20-1 and TRBJ1-1; 7 bases match TRBD1. Germline loops: CDR1 DFQATT, CDR2 SNEGSKA (reference sequence). This CDR3 contains 11 residues. V was clipped by 5 bases and J by 7 bases; unmatched bases: 4. DNA of the CDR3: TGCAGTGCTGGCAGGGGGTTTGAAGCTTTCTTT. Protein sequence: CSAGRGFEAFF.

This clone was seen more than once but under ten times. The V call is TRBV13, the J call TRBJ1-6; D remains ambiguous. Trimming took off 2 bases at V and 9 bases at J, with 8 bases between the two ends. Germline V gene lookup returns CDR1 PRHDT and CDR2 FYEKMQ (reference sequence). The CDR3 is 13 residues long. The CDR3 region has the DNA TGTGCCAGCAGCTTAAATCGGGTTTCACCCCTCCACTTT. Encoded protein: CASSLNRVSPLHF. Full variable domain (missing parts from reference TRBV13 and TRBJ1-6): AAGVIQSPRHLIKEKRETATLKCYPIPRHDTVYWYQQGPGQDPQFLISFYEKMQSDKGSIPDRFSAQQFSDYHSELNMSSLELGDSALYFCASSLNRVSPLHFGNGTRLTVT.

The chain combines TRBV9 with TRBJ1-5; D perhaps matches TRBD1 (5 bases). Germline loops: CDR1 SGDLS, CDR2 YYNGEE. The CDR3 extends over 13 amino acids. V dropped 0 bases and J dropped 7 bases, with 8 bases sitting between them. The CDR3: CASSVGGGQPQHF. The DNA of the CDR3 is TGTGCCAGCAGCGTAGGTGGGGGACAGCCCCAGCATTTT. Looking up the rest from reference TRBV9 and TRBJ1-5 gives the full variable domain: DSGVTQTPKHLITATGQRVTLRCSPRSGDLSVYWYQQSLDQGLQFLIQYYNGEERAKGNILERFSAQQFPDLHSELNLSSLELGDSALYFCASSVGGGQPQHFGDGTRLSIL.

This clone was seen ten or more times. This chain joins TRBV25-1 and TRBJ2-7; TRBD2 is a possible D gene (5 bases). This CDR3 has 13 amino acids. The germline gives CDR1 MGHDK, CDR2 SYGVNS. Trimming left V 5 bases short and J 4 bases short, with 12 bases between. The CDR3 here is CASSSWERYEQYF. The CDR3 DNA reads TGTGCCAGCAGTTCGTGGGAGAGGTACGAGCAGTACTTC.

This chain connects TRBV7-2 to TRBJ1-2, with D perhaps matching TRBD1 (5 bases). Trimming stripped 3 bases from V and 4 bases from J, with 18 bases between. Germline assignment: CDR1 SGHTA and CDR2 FQGNSA. CDR3 length equals 16 residues. The CDR3: CASSFTQGAVGYGYTF. The CDR3 nucleotides read TGTGCCAGCAGCTTTACGCAGGGCGCGGTTGGCTATGGCTACACCTTC. The full variable domain, with the rest looked up from reference TRBV7-2 and TRBJ1-2, is GAGVSQSPSNKVTEKGKDVELRCDPISGHTALYWYRQSLGQGLEFLIYFQGNSAPDKSGLPSDRFSAERTGGSVSTLTIQRTQQEDSAVYLCASSFTQGAVGYGYTFGSGTRLTVV.

The CDR3 is CATSSFRSSLNEKLFF. The CDR3 DNA is TGTGCCACCAGCAGTTTTCGGTCTTCGTTGAATGAAAAACTGTTTTTT. The rearrangement joins TRBV15 to TRBJ1-4; D is undetermined. CDR1 and CDR2 (germline): LNHNV, YYDKDF (reference sequence). The length of the CDR3 is 16 residues. V gave up 3 bases and J gave up 5 bases, with 16 bases separating them.